This T cell receptor beta chain stems from a study of CD8+ T cells in alopecia areata. For the study at large: It was oral tofacitinib, at 5 to 10 mg twice daily, that treated patients received.

Reverse transcription of extracted RNA yielded cDNA, which provided the sequencing template. The data were produced by immunoSEQ multiplex PCR, yet TCRdb's version contains in-frame clones alone and is incomplete. Here the sample spans some 5,000 clones, 50% to 75% being singletons. This clone was counted a few times. Individuals with alopecia areata gave both lesional scalp punch biopsies and peripheral blood for collection. Looked up from germline, CDR1 is GTSNPN and CDR2 is SVGIG (reference sequence). With 2 bases removed from V and 4 bases from J, the gap between germline ends came to 12 bases. The CDR3 is made up of 13 amino acids.

The specimen sequenced was skin. The chain couples TRBV30 to TRBJ2-7; D unclear. The sequence derives from a human donor with alopecia areata. The CDR3 bases are TGTGCCTGGAGTTTACATGGTGGATACGAGCAGTACTTC. It is translated as CAWSLHGGYEQYF.